Below, 30 T cell receptor beta chains from the same sample are listed, as sequenced in a study of blood T cell repertoires in COVID-19. The protocol was immunoSEQ multiplex PCR, while the TCRdb copy is restricted to in-frame clones and leaves out a portion. The sample carries about 68,000 clones, over 75% recorded once. Sequenced sample: peripheral blood. The receptors were sampled from a man over 45 with acute or convalescent COVID-19.

The chain recombines TRBV6-1 with TRBJ1-1, with TRBD1 matching 8 bases. CDR1 MNHNS and CDR2 SASEGT come from the germline V gene. The J segment lost 0 bases and the V segment lost 3 bases, leaving 3 bases of the junction unmatched. The CDR3 length is 15 residues. In DNA, the CDR3 is TGTGCCAGCAGTGAGACAGGGGCGTTGAACACTGAAGCTTTCTTT. Protein sequence: CASSETGALNTEAFF.

The rearrangement uses TRBV24-1 and TRBJ2-1; 11 nucleotides align to TRBD2. The CDR3 runs 16 residues. In germline, CDR1 is KGHDR, CDR2 SFDVKD. With 4 bases clipped from V and 4 bases from J, the junction kept 5 bases outside the gene matches. CDR3 in DNA: TGTGCCACCAGTGACATTGCTAGCGGGGGGTACAATGAGCAGTTCTTC. This encodes CATSDIASGGYNEQFF.

The rearrangement joins TRBV11-1 to TRBJ2-1; the D is unclear. CDR3 length: 16 amino acids. CDR1 is SGHAT, CDR2 FQDESV, per germline (reference sequence). With 0 bases removed from V and 3 bases from J, the gap between germline ends came to 12 bases. CDR3 protein: CASSLARVRHYNEQFF. The CDR3 region has the DNA TGTGCCAGCAGCTTAGCGCGAGTCAGACACTACAATGAGCAGTTCTTC.

The chain is built from TRBV24-1 and TRBJ2-5; TRBD1 aligns across 11 bases. The CDR3 contains 16 residues. V trimming: 4 bases; J trimming: 4 bases; junction bases outside the gene matches: 7. The germline V gene has CDR1 KGHDR and CDR2 SFDVKD. In nucleotides, the CDR3 is TGTGCCACCAGTGACCCCGGACAGGGGGCAGGAGAGACCCAGTACTTC. As protein: CATSDPGQGAGETQYF.

Regarding this clone: The DNA is left out, because the CDR3 cannot be placed on it with certainty; the CDR3 is given as TCRdb lists it. The rearrangement joins TRBV12-3 or TRBV12-4 to TRBJ1-2. With termini counted, the CDR3 has 13 amino acids. The CDR3: CASSLRQVGRGTF.

The chain joins TRBV24-1 to TRBJ2-4; TRBD1 matches 7 bases. The CDR3 spans 16 residues. Germline V lookup: CDR1 KGHDR, CDR2 SFDVKD. The V and J ends lost 4 bases and 8 bases, in that order; junction bases with no gene match: 13. The CDR3 loop is CATSEGKAQGVDIQYF. The CDR3 DNA is TGTGCCACCAGTGAAGGAAAGGCTCAGGGGGTGGACATTCAGTACTTC.

The gene calls are TRBV28 and TRBJ2-7; 8 bases match TRBD2. The CDR3 runs to 13 residues. After removal of 3 bases from V and 5 bases from J, the junction contained 3 bases not matched to a gene. The V gene's germline CDR1 is MDHEN and CDR2 SYDVKM. Here the CDR3 reads CASSFGAGDEQYF. In DNA form, the CDR3 reads TGTGCCAGCAGTTTCGGAGCGGGGGACGAGCAGTACTTC.

CDR3 amino acids: CATRPGLASDTQYF. The CDR3 DNA sequence: TGTGCCACCAGACCGGGACTAGCGTCAGATACGCAGTATTTT. V and J are TRBV19 and TRBJ2-3; 10 nucleotides match TRBD2. The V segment lost 10 bases and the J segment 4 bases; nucleotides outside the gene matches: 8. The CDR3 loop spans 14 amino acids. CDR1 and CDR2 (germline): LNHDA, SQIVND (reference sequence). Complete variable domain (other parts from reference TRBV19 and TRBJ2-3): DGGITQSPKYLFRKEGQNVTLSCEQNLNHDAMYWYRQDPGQGLRLIYYSQIVNDFQKGDIAEGYSVSREKKESFPLTVTSAQKNPTAFYLCATRPGLASDTQYFGPGTRLTVL.

The rearrangement uses TRBV7-9 and TRBJ2-2, with D possibly matching TRBD2 (6 bases). Trimming stripped 1 base from V and 4 bases from J, with 7 bases between. The CDR3 runs to 14 residues. Germline assignment: CDR1 SEHNR and CDR2 FQNEAQ (reference sequence). Here the CDR3 DNA reads TGTGCCAGCAGCTTAGGTAGCGGCACCGGGGAGCTGTTTTTT. It yields the protein CASSLGSGTGELFF.

The genes are TRBV6-5 and TRBJ1-1; TRBD1 is a possible D gene (6 bases). Germline values: CDR1 MNHEY, CDR2 SVGAGI. Trimming left V 5 bases short and J 11 bases short, with 21 bases between. The CDR3 has 14 amino acids. CDR3 in DNA: TGTGCCAGCAGTATGGGACACGGGTTTGGTGCGGCTTTCTTT. Translated: CASSMGHGFGAAFF.

V usage is TRBV11-2 and J usage is TRBJ2-1; 12 nucleotides align to TRBD2. The CDR3 is made up of 15 amino acids. Germline V gene lookup returns CDR1 SGHAT and CDR2 FQNNGV. Trimming took 1 base from V and 9 from J; bases not matched to a gene: 4. Here the CDR3 DNA reads TGTGCCAGCAGCTTAGTCACTAGCGGGGGGACTGAGCAGTTCTTC. It codes for CASSLVTSGGTEQFF.

V gene TRBV6-5 combines with J gene TRBJ1-1, with a tentative D call TRBD1 (5 bases). The germline gives CDR1 MNHEY, CDR2 SVGAGI. The CDR3 totals 11 residues. V lost 5 bases to trimming and J lost 11 bases, with 12 bases between them. In nucleotides, the CDR3 is TGTGCCAGCAGTAACGGGGGGTACGCTTTCTTT. This encodes CASSNGGYAFF.

This clone was found once. Relative to the germline gene, one junction end is altered; a read error may explain this. The chain carries TRBV6-1 and TRBJ1-2; 8 nucleotides match TRBD1. The CDR3 is 16 amino acids. Looked up from germline, CDR1 is MNHNS and CDR2 is SASEGT. CDR3 in amino acids: CAGSELVTGASYGYTF. CDR3 DNA sequence: TGTGCCGGCAGTGAATTAGTGACAGGGGCTTCCTATGGCTACACCTTC.

This chain links TRBV11-2 with TRBJ1-1; TRBD1 matches at 10 bases. Germline V lookup: CDR1 SGHAT, CDR2 FQNNGV. The length of the CDR3 is 17 residues. J was trimmed by 4 bases and V by 2 bases; bases with no gene match: 10. In DNA, the CDR3 is TGTGCCAGCAGCTTATGGCCGACAGGGGGCAAGGGCACTGAAGCTTTCTTT. This sequence encodes CASSLWPTGGKGTEAFF.

V and J are TRBV2 and TRBJ1-5; perhaps TRBD1 as D (6 bases). Germline V lookup: CDR1 SNHLY, CDR2 FYNNEI. V was trimmed by 5 bases and J by 5 bases, leaving 10 bases between them. The CDR3 contains 13 residues. The CDR3 region has the DNA TGTGCCAGCAGTCGGGACATTTATCAGCCCCAGCATTTT. Its protein is CASSRDIYQPQHF.

J is TRBJ1-2 and V is TRBV7-9; 7 nucleotides line up with TRBD1. After removal of 8 bases from V and 8 bases from J, the junction contained 14 bases not matched to a gene. The CDR3 loop spans 14 amino acids. From germline, CDR1 is SEHNR and CDR2 FQNEAQ (reference sequence). CDR3 region: CASPGENGQDGYTF. CDR3 sequence (DNA): TGTGCCAGCCCCGGGGAGAACGGACAGGACGGCTACACCTTC.

The rearrangement joins TRBV5-5 to TRBJ2-5, with D possibly TRBD2 on 6 matching bases. Per germline, CDR1 SGHKS and CDR2 YYEKEE (reference sequence). This CDR3 spans 15 amino acids. The V end lost 0 bases, the J end lost 5 bases, and 14 bases lay between the germline ends. The CDR3 sequence: CASSLESSVSETQYF. The CDR3, as DNA: TGTGCCAGCAGCTTGGAGTCTAGCGTATCGGAGACCCAGTACTTC.

In DNA form, the CDR3 reads TGTGCCAGCCTACCCCGGACAGGCAACAGAAACTATGGCTACACCTTC. Translation gives CASLPRTGNRNYGYTF. V gene TRBV2 combines with J gene TRBJ1-2, with 7 bases identical to TRBD1. The CDR3 is 16 residues long. Losses at the gene ends were 8 bases for V and 2 bases for J; bases not matched to a gene: 14. Germline CDR1 SNHLY, CDR2 FYNNEI.

This chain joins TRBV7-3 and TRBJ2-2, with 8 nucleotides matching TRBD2. Losses at the gene ends were 2 bases for V and 6 bases for J; bases not matched to a gene: 8. Germline-derived CDR1 and CDR2 are SGHTA and FQGTGA. CDR3 length: 16 amino acids. The CDR3 region has the DNA TGTGCCAGCAGCTTAGGAGCAGCGGGGGAGGCCGGGGAGCTGTTTTTT. Its protein product is CASSLGAAGEAGELFF.

The chain carries TRBV7-8 and TRBJ2-5; 9 nucleotides align to TRBD1. In germline, CDR1 is SGHVS, CDR2 FQNEAQ. V shed 8 bases, J shed 4 bases, and the junction held 17 bases outside the gene matches. CDR3 length: 17 amino acids. CDR3 region: CASGGWDRENLGETQYF. The DNA for the CDR3 is TGTGCCAGCGGAGGGTGGGACAGGGAGAATTTAGGAGAGACCCAGTACTTC.

This chain uses TRBV5-1 with TRBJ1-1; the D gene is possibly TRBD1 (5 bases). Germline V lookup: CDR1 SGHRS, CDR2 YFSETQ. The CDR3 runs to 17 residues. Trimming took 0 bases from V and 1 from J, leaving 16 bases between them. For the CDR3, the DNA is TGCGCCAGCAGCTTGGGGAGGGCAGGGTCGACGAACACTGAAGCTTTCTTT. Its translation is CASSLGRAGSTNTEAFF.

The genes are TRBV13 and TRBJ2-1; the match to TRBD1 covers 7 bases. After removal of 4 bases from V and 3 bases from J, the junction contained 12 bases not matched to a gene. The CDR3 sequence is 17 residues long. The germline CDR1 and CDR2 sequences are PRHDT and FYEKMQ (reference sequence). CDR3: CASSSPPGQKFYNEQFF. The DNA of the CDR3 is TGTGCCAGCAGCTCACCCCCGGGACAGAAATTCTACAATGAGCAGTTCTTC.

The chain combines TRBV3-1 (or the pseudogene TRBV3-2) with TRBJ2-5; maybe TRBD2 (7 bases). CDR1 is LGHDT, CDR2 YNNKEL, per germline (reference sequence). V shed 1 base and J shed 4 bases, with 13 bases lying between them. The CDR3 covers 15 residues. The CDR3 sequence: CASSQGGGLGETQYF. The CDR3 nucleotides are TGTGCCAGCAGCCAAGGGGGGGGGCTGGGAGAGACCCAGTACTTC.

The chain employs TRBV11-3 and TRBJ2-7; 11 positions agree with TRBD2. After removal of 4 bases from V and 6 bases from J, the junction contained 11 bases not matched to a gene. This CDR3 has 16 amino acids. Germline V gene data show CDR1 as SGHNT and CDR2 as YENEEA. In DNA, the CDR3 is TGTGCCAGCAGCTCCAGCCTAGCGGGGGGTGCGGGCGAGCAGTACTTC. Residues: CASSSSLAGGAGEQYF.

This clone occurred once. The V call is TRBV6-5, the J call TRBJ2-7, with 9 bases identical to TRBD1. CDR1 MNHEY and CDR2 SVGAGI come from the germline V gene. V shed 4 bases, J shed 5 bases, and the junction held 3 bases outside the gene matches. The length of the CDR3 is 13 residues. CDR3 bases: TGTGCCAGCAGTTGGGACAGGGACCACGAGCAGTACGTC. This sequence encodes CASSWDRDHEQYV.

This clone was recorded only once. The rearrangement uses TRBV28 and TRBJ1-6; 7 positions match TRBD1. Germline assignment: CDR1 MDHEN and CDR2 SYDVKM. CDR3 size: 14 residues. The trim removed 6 bases at V and 7 bases at J, leaving 6 bases unmatched. CDR3 coding DNA: TGTGCCAGCAGAACAGGGGTGGAGAATTCACCCCTCCACTTT. This encodes CASRTGVENSPLHF. Together with reference TRBV28 and TRBJ1-6, the CDR3 gives the full variable domain: DVKVTQSSRYLVKRTGEKVFLECVQDMDHENMFWYRQDPGLGLRLIYFSYDVKMKEKGDIPEGYSVSREKKERFSLILESASTNQTSMYLCASRTGVENSPLHFGNGTRLTVT.

The J gene is TRBJ1-1, the V gene TRBV29-1; D call uncertain. CDR1 and CDR2 from the germline V gene are SQVTM and ANQGSEA. The CDR3 extends over 10 amino acids. V lost 4 bases, J lost 3 bases, and 3 bases lay in between. This chain's CDR3 is CSVGDTEAFF. CDR3 nucleotides: TGCAGCGTTGGAGACACTGAAGCTTTCTTT. Full variable domain (rest looked up from reference TRBV29-1 and TRBJ1-1): SAVISQKPSRDICQRGTSLTIQCQVDSQVTMMFWYRQQPGQSLTLIATANQGSEATYESGFVIDKFPISRPNLTFSTLTVSNMSPEDSSIYLCSVGDTEAFFGQGTRLTVV.

The chain is built from TRBV6-5 and TRBJ1-2, with D possibly TRBD1 on 6 matching bases. Germline V gene data show CDR1 as MNHEY and CDR2 as SVGAGI. This CDR3 contains 14 residues. V lost 11 bases to trimming and J lost 2 bases, with 18 bases between them. CDR3 nucleotide sequence: TGTGCCTCGTGGCCAGGACAGCGAAACTATGGCTACACCTTC. This translates into CASWPGQRNYGYTF.

The genes are TRBV5-5 and TRBJ1-4; TRBD1 is a possible D gene (5 bases). Germline loops: CDR1 SGHKS, CDR2 YYEKEE (reference sequence). CDR3 length: 16 residues. V dropped 4 bases and J dropped 3 bases, with 16 bases sitting between them. The CDR3 protein is CASSPDVGGANEKLFF. CDR3 sequence (DNA): TGTGCCAGCAGCCCGGACGTCGGAGGGGCTAATGAAAAACTGTTTTTT.

The chain joins TRBV20-1 to TRBJ1-1; 10 bases are a match to TRBD1. The CDR3 has 15 amino acids. The V gene's germline CDR1 is DFQATT and CDR2 SNEGSKA (reference sequence). V dropped 3 bases and J dropped 2; count of bases not matched to a gene: 6. The CDR3 loop reads CSASGDRGYNTEAFF. The CDR3 region has the DNA TGCAGTGCTAGTGGGGACAGGGGATATAACACTGAAGCTTTCTTT.